One and the same sample provided the 15 T cell receptor beta chains below, sequenced in a study of cytomegalovirus exposure and HLA in healthy donors. The PCR was carried out with 60 Vbeta primers and 13 Jbeta primers. Produced via immunoSEQ multiplex PCR; TCRdb's table is partial and in-frame only. The data contain around 160,000 clones, over 65% of them singletons. Material: PBMCs. The receptors come from a man in his forties in good health and CMV-seropositive.

V is TRBV6-1 and J is TRBJ1-2, with TRBD1 matching 10 bases. CDR1 and CDR2 (germline): MNHNS, SASEGT. This CDR3 spans 15 amino acids. V lost 0 bases to trimming and J lost 5 bases; unmatched junction nucleotides: 3. CDR3 DNA sequence: TGTGCCAGCAGTGAAGCCGGGACAGGGGTATATGGCTACACCTTC. Its protein product is CASSEAGTGVYGYTF.

The chain is built from TRBV7-9 and TRBJ2-7; possibly TRBD1 for D (5 bases). From germline, CDR1 is SEHNR and CDR2 FQNEAQ (reference sequence). The CDR3 extends over 15 amino acids. V was pared by 2 bases and J by 2 bases, with 13 bases between. CDR3 sequence reads: CASSLSGAGTYEQYF. The CDR3 nucleotides are TGTGCCAGCAGCTTAAGTGGGGCAGGAACCTACGAGCAGTACTTC.

As regards this clone: One end of the junction does not line up with germline, which may come from a read error. The rearrangement uses TRBV7-9 and TRBJ1-4; 7 bases agree with TRBD1. CDR3 size: 15 residues. CDR1 is SEHNR, CDR2 FQNEAQ, per germline (reference sequence). As DNA, the CDR3 is TGTTCCAGCAGCTCCCACAGGGGAACTAATGAAAAACTGTTTTTT. Protein: CSSSSHRGTNEKLFF. The entire variable domain, with the rest obtained from reference TRBV7-9 and TRBJ1-4, is as follows: DTGVSQNPRHKITKRGQNVTFRCDPISEHNRLYWYRQTLGQGPEFLTYFQNEAQLEKSRLLSDRFSAERPKGSFSTLEIQRTEQGDSAMYLCSSSSHRGTNEKLFFGSGTQLSVL.

This chain links TRBV14 with TRBJ1-2; 9 bases line up with TRBD1. J lost 9 bases, V lost 4 bases, and 21 bases had no gene match. The CDR3 sequence is 18 residues long. Germline V gives CDR1 SGHDN, CDR2 FVKESK. CDR3 in DNA: TGTGCCAGCAGCCTCCGAGGGGGACAGGGTCCCTTATTCGGCCGCTACACCTTC. It is translated as CASSLRGGQGPLFGRYTF.

The gene calls are TRBV5-6 and TRBJ2-7, with TRBD2 matching 11 bases. The junction had 9 bases not matched to a gene; V was cut back by 4 bases and J by 6 bases. CDR3 length equals 15 residues. CDR1 is SGHDT, CDR2 YYEEEE, per germline. The CDR3 DNA follows: TGTGCCAGCAGCGCGGGACTAGCGGACTACGTCGAGCAGTACTTC. Translation: CASSAGLADYVEQYF.

The chain carries TRBV13 and TRBJ2-1, with TRBD2 matching over 9 bases. The CDR3 sequence is 15 residues long. The V and J ends lost 0 bases and 15 bases, in that order; junction bases with no gene match: 12. CDR1 and CDR2 from the germline V gene are PRHDT and FYEKMQ (reference sequence). The CDR3 DNA is TGTGCCAGCAGCTTAGGACTAGCGGGTGAGCGATCAACGTTCTTC. Translated, it gives CASSLGLAGERSTFF.

This clone appeared a few times. This sequence joins TRBV20-1 and TRBJ2-5; no clear D gene. Per the germline V gene, CDR1 is DFQATT and CDR2 is SNEGSKA (reference sequence). CDR3 length: 10 amino acids. V dropped 6 bases and J dropped 5 bases, with 7 bases sitting between them. CDR3 amino acids: CSATDETQYF. DNA for the CDR3: TGCAGTGCCACAGACGAGACCCAGTACTTC.

This clone turned up a few times. This chain links TRBV4-1 with TRBJ1-5; TRBD1 is a possible D gene (5 bases). Germline lookup yields CDR1 MGHRA and CDR2 YSYEKL. The CDR3 contains 14 residues. V lost 1 base and J lost 6, with 10 bases in between. The CDR3 reads CASSQGGGFQPQHF. The CDR3 DNA reads as TGCGCCAGCAGCCAAGGGGGGGGTTTTCAGCCCCAGCATTTT.

This clone was detected only a few times. The chain couples TRBV4-2 to TRBJ2-7; D possibly corresponds to TRBD2 (6 bases). Germline lookup yields CDR1 LGHNA and CDR2 YNFKEQ. The CDR3 is 15 amino acids. Trimming left V 3 bases short and J 0 bases short, with 12 bases between. The CDR3 region is CASSQGTGLSYEQYF. The CDR3 region has the DNA TGTGCCAGCAGCCAGGGGACGGGACTCTCCTACGAGCAGTACTTC.

Concerning this clone: The same CDR3 arises from other DNA sequences in this sample as well. The chain carries TRBV28 and TRBJ1-2; unclear D gene. V was shortened by 4 bases and J by 0 bases, with 3 bases between the two germline ends. CDR3 length equals 12 residues. The germline V gene encodes CDR1 MDHEN and CDR2 SYDVKM. The CDR3 region is CASSSPNYGYTF. CDR3 nucleotide sequence: TGTGCCAGCAGTTCTCCTAACTATGGCTACACCTTC.

This clone has a handful of counts. This chain joins TRBV11-2 and TRBJ1-2; 10 bases are a match to TRBD1. The V gene's germline CDR1 is SGHAT and CDR2 FQNNGV. With V trimmed by 2 bases and J by 7 bases, 10 bases remained unmatched. The CDR3 is 16 residues long. The CDR3 here is CASSLTRDRGMGGYTF. In DNA form, the CDR3 reads TGTGCCAGCAGCTTAACCCGGGACAGGGGTATGGGTGGCTACACCTTC.

V usage is TRBV19 and J usage is TRBJ2-1, with 7 bases identical to TRBD2. The V gene's germline CDR1 is LNHDA and CDR2 SQIVND (reference sequence). V lost 5 bases, J lost 0 bases, and 10 bases stayed unmatched. There are 17 residues in the CDR3. CDR3 loop: CASSDRLARSSYNEQFF. The CDR3 DNA follows: TGTGCCAGTAGTGACCGACTAGCCCGAAGCTCCTACAATGAGCAGTTCTTC.

The chain carries TRBV7-2 and TRBJ2-5, with D perhaps matching TRBD2 (6 bases). The CDR3 is made up of 14 amino acids. Trimming removed 5 bases at V and 0 bases at J, with 10 bases between. From germline, CDR1 is SGHTA and CDR2 FQGNSA. The CDR3 DNA reads TGTGCCAGCAGCCAGGGACTGTACCAAGAGACCCAGTACTTC. This encodes CASSQGLYQETQYF.

This clone was seen only a few times. V gene TRBV6-1 combines with J gene TRBJ2-1, with TRBD2 matching over 10 bases. The CDR3 loop spans 15 amino acids. Losses at the gene ends were 3 bases for V and 4 bases for J; bases not matched to a gene: 3. The germline CDR1 and CDR2 sequences are MNHNS and SASEGT. DNA of the CDR3: TGTGCCAGCAGTGACGCGACTAGCGGGTACAATGAGCAGTTCTTC. Translated: CASSDATSGYNEQFF.

This clone was found once. In DNA, the CDR3 is TGTGCCAGCTCACCTGAGGGAGGGACGTACTTCGGCGAGCAGTACTTC. It codes for CASSPEGGTYFGEQYF. This chain connects TRBV18 to TRBJ2-7; 7 positions agree with TRBD2. The CDR3 has 16 amino acids. After removal of 3 bases from V and 6 bases from J, the junction contained 14 bases not matched to a gene. CDR1 is KGHSH, CDR2 LQKENI, per germline.